These 24 T cell receptor beta chains were sequenced from one sample in a study of lymphopenia after photon versus proton radiotherapy. Here immunoSEQ multiplex PCR was the method, and the copy in TCRdb shows in-frame clones only, minus some. The sample holds roughly 42,000 clones, 85% seen once. Sequencing was performed on peripheral blood, taken from a patient treated with photon-based radiotherapy. Receptor source: a man in his forties or fifties with gastric cancer.

V and J are TRBV30 and TRBJ1-2, with D maybe TRBD1 (6 bases). Trimming took 3 bases from V and 7 from J, leaving 18 bases between them. CDR1 and CDR2 from the germline V gene are GTSNPN and SVGIG (reference sequence). The CDR3 loop spans 14 amino acids. The CDR3 nucleotides read TGTGCCTGGAGCTTACTACAGGGAGTGAGTGGCTACACCTTC. Translated, it gives CAWSLLQGVSGYTF.

This sequence joins TRBV10-3 and TRBJ2-2; D is uncertain. CDR3 size: 14 residues. CDR1 and CDR2 (germline): ENHRY, SYGVKD. The ends were cut back, 7 bases at V and 5 bases at J, with 14 bases in the middle. The CDR3 sequence is CAITDPEVTGELFF. DNA for the CDR3: TGTGCCATCACCGACCCCGAGGTAACCGGGGAGCTGTTTTTT.

The V and J genes are TRBV7-2 and TRBJ1-3; no definite D call. V lost 6 bases and J lost 4, with 7 bases in between. Germline assignment: CDR1 SGHTA and CDR2 FQGNSA. This CDR3 has 12 residues. The CDR3 sequence: CASRGLGNTIYF. The CDR3 DNA reads TGTGCCAGCAGAGGGCTCGGAAACACCATATATTTT.

The chain recombines TRBV10-3 with TRBJ1-1, with D hard to call. Trimming removed 3 bases at V and 3 bases at J, with 11 bases between. Germline V gene data show CDR1 as ENHRY and CDR2 as SYGVKD. The CDR3 runs to 14 residues. CDR3 amino acids: CAISDSEGYTEAFF. For the CDR3, the DNA is TGTGCCATCAGTGATTCCGAAGGGTACACTGAAGCTTTCTTT.

V gene TRBV5-1 combines with J gene TRBJ1-5, with 8 bases that match TRBD1. The CDR3 runs to 15 residues. Germline V gives CDR1 SGHRS, CDR2 YFSETQ. With 1 base clipped from V and 4 bases from J, the junction kept 4 bases outside the gene matches. In DNA, the CDR3 is TGCGCCAGCAGCTTGAGGACAGGGCAAAATCAGCCCCAGCATTTT. The encoded protein is CASSLRTGQNQPQHF. Full variable domain (remainder filled in from reference TRBV5-1 and TRBJ1-5): KAGVTQTPRYLIKTRGQQVTLSCSPISGHRSVSWYQQTPGQGLQFLFEYFSETQRNKGNFPGRFSGRQFSNSRSEMNVSTLELGDSALYLCASSLRTGQNQPQHFGDGTRLSIL.

The CDR3 sequence: CASTPGSWGETQYF. In DNA, the CDR3 is TGTGCCAGCACTCCGGGGTCCTGGGGTGAGACCCAGTACTTC. The chain is built from TRBV6-5 and TRBJ2-5, with a possible D match to TRBD2 (5 bases). The CDR3 has 14 amino acids. Germline V gene lookup returns CDR1 MNHEY and CDR2 SVGAGI. V lost 7 bases to trimming and J lost 5 bases, with 17 bases between them.

This chain joins TRBV7-2 and TRBJ2-7, with a possible D match to TRBD1 (6 bases). The germline V gene has CDR1 SGHTA and CDR2 FQGNSA. V was pared by 3 bases and J by 3 bases, with 9 bases between. CDR3 length: 13 amino acids. The CDR3 reads CASSLGHFYEQYF. CDR3 DNA: TGTGCCAGCAGCTTGGGACACTTCTACGAGCAGTACTTC.

The chain is built from TRBV27 and TRBJ2-7; a weak D match, TRBD1 (6 bases). CDR1 and CDR2 from the germline V gene are MNHEY and SMNVEV (reference sequence). Trimming left V 5 bases short and J 2 bases short, with 19 bases between. The CDR3 sequence is 16 residues long. The CDR3 bases are TGTGCCAGCAGTGTTAGTCAGGGGTACAGGACCTACGAGCAGTACTTC. Translating it yields CASSVSQGYRTYEQYF.

V usage is TRBV2 and J usage is TRBJ1-2; tentative D call: TRBD1 (6 bases). This CDR3 contains 12 residues. V was shortened by 6 bases and J by 6 bases, with 11 bases between the two germline ends. Germline CDR1 reads SNHLY; CDR2 reads FYNNEI. The CDR3 loop reads CASSVRGNGYTF. CDR3 nucleotide sequence: TGTGCCAGCAGCGTCAGGGGAAATGGCTACACCTTC. The variable domain in full, with the rest retrieved from reference TRBV2 and TRBJ1-2, is EPEVTQTPSHQVTQMGQEVILRCVPISNHLYFYWYRQILGQKVEFLVSFYNNEISEKSEIFDDQFSVERPDGSNFTLKIRSTKLEDSAMYFCASSVRGNGYTFGSGTRLTVV.

On this clone itself: The identical CDR3 is also encoded by other nucleotide sequences in the sample. The chain has TRBV11-2 and TRBJ1-2; 7 positions match TRBD1. The CDR3 is 13 residues long. The trim removed 4 bases at V and 2 bases at J, leaving 1 base unmatched. Germline V gives CDR1 SGHAT, CDR2 FQNNGV. This CDR3 is CASSSTGNYGYTF. The DNA of the CDR3 is TGTGCCAGCAGCTCGACAGGGAACTATGGCTACACCTTC.

This clone occurred once. The chain recombines TRBV6-6 with TRBJ1-2; 7 bases are a match to TRBD1. CDR3 length: 13 residues. CDR1 and CDR2 (germline): MNHNY, SVGAGI (reference sequence). V lost 7 bases to trimming and J lost 6 bases; unmatched junction nucleotides: 8. The CDR3 DNA follows: TGTGCCAGCAAGGGCAGAGGGGGCGATGGCTACACCTTC. Its protein is CASKGRGGDGYTF.

Concerning this clone itself: The sample carries other DNA sequences with the same CDR3. The chain uses TRBV30 and TRBJ2-3; D is unresolved. Trimming pared 0 bases from V and 0 bases from J, leaving 1 base between. The CDR3 covers 12 residues. Germline values: CDR1 GTSNPN, CDR2 SVGIG (reference sequence). The CDR3 here is CAWSVSTDTQYF. DNA of the CDR3: TGTGCCTGGAGTGTTAGCACAGATACGCAGTATTTT. The entire variable domain, with the rest obtained from reference TRBV30 and TRBJ2-3, is as follows: SQTIHQWPATLVQPVGSPLSLECTVEGTSNPNLYWYRQAAGRGLQLLFYSVGIGQISSEVPQNLSASRPQDRQFILSSKKLLLSDSGFYLCAWSVSTDTQYFGPGTRLTVL.

The CDR3 sequence: CASSPSTPLSNQPQHF. The DNA of the CDR3 is TGTGCCAGCAGCCCTTCGACCCCATTGTCCAATCAGCCCCAGCATTTT. V gene TRBV11-2 combines with J gene TRBJ1-5; D call uncertain. The CDR3 runs 16 residues. From germline, CDR1 is SGHAT and CDR2 FQNNGV. V was shortened by 5 bases and J by 3 bases, with 17 bases between the two germline ends.

The rearrangement links TRBV30 to TRBJ1-5, with a weak D call TRBD1 (6 bases). Germline V lookup: CDR1 GTSNPN, CDR2 SVGIG (reference sequence). This CDR3 is built from 13 residues. V lost 3 bases, J lost 5 bases, and 11 bases lay in between. CDR3 in DNA: TGTGCCTGGAGCACGGGGGGCGATCAGCCCCAGCATTTT. Translation: CAWSTGGDQPQHF.

The J gene is TRBJ2-5, the V gene TRBV18, with TRBD2 as a possible D gene (5 bases). CDR3 length equals 13 residues. V was pared by 3 bases and J by 5 bases, with 10 bases between. Germline loops: CDR1 KGHSH, CDR2 LQKENI. As DNA, the CDR3 is TGTGCCAGCTCACCCGGGGAGCGGGAGACCCAGTACTTC. Translated: CASSPGERETQYF.

The V call is TRBV4-2, the J call TRBJ1-2, with D perhaps matching TRBD1 (6 bases). V shed 1 base and J shed 5 bases, with 14 bases lying between them. This CDR3 contains 15 residues. In germline, CDR1 is LGHNA, CDR2 YNFKEQ. The CDR3 sequence is CASSQAAAGEYGYTF. CDR3 nucleotides: TGTGCCAGCAGCCAAGCCGCAGCAGGGGAGTATGGCTACACCTTC.

V gene TRBV11-3 combines with J gene TRBJ2-1, with no clear D. CDR3 size: 13 residues. In germline, CDR1 is SGHNT, CDR2 YENEEA. With 6 bases removed from V and 6 bases from J, the gap between germline ends came to 12 bases. In DNA form, the CDR3 reads TGTGCCAGCAGTCCCCGATCCGGCAATGAGCAGTTCTTC. Encoded protein: CASSPRSGNEQFF.

This sequence joins TRBV2 and TRBJ2-3; the D gene is possibly TRBD2 (5 bases). The CDR3 runs 13 residues. The germline V gene has CDR1 SNHLY and CDR2 FYNNEI. Trimming pared 7 bases from V and 0 bases from J, leaving 8 bases between. For the CDR3, the DNA is TGTGCCAGCATGGGCGGGAGCACAGATACGCAGTATTTT. Its translation: CASMGGSTDTQYF.

This chain joins TRBV5-1 and TRBJ1-2; 7 nucleotides agree with TRBD1. The germline V gene encodes CDR1 SGHRS and CDR2 YFSETQ. The J segment lost 6 bases and the V segment lost 3 bases, leaving 5 bases of the junction unmatched. This CDR3 has 13 residues. CDR3 coding DNA: TGCGCCAGCAGCTCGGGGACAGTCGATGGCTACACCTTC. Protein sequence: CASSSGTVDGYTF.

For the CDR3, the DNA is TGTGCCAGCGTCGCCGGGGGCCAGTACAATGAGCAGTTCTTC. This sequence encodes CASVAGGQYNEQFF. The genes are TRBV19 and TRBJ2-1; D tentatively reads TRBD1 or TRBD2 (6 bases each). The CDR3 covers 14 residues. Germline values: CDR1 LNHDA, CDR2 SQIVND (reference sequence). Between the trimmed V and J ends, which lost 9 bases and 4 bases, there was a span of 16 bases.

As regards this clone: Other DNA sequences in this specimen translate into the identical CDR3. CDR3 in amino acids: CASSLSPNYGYTF. Written as DNA, the CDR3 is TGCGCCAGCAGCTTAAGCCCTAACTATGGCTACACCTTC. This chain links TRBV5-1 with TRBJ1-2; D gene ambiguous. With 2 bases removed from V and 0 bases from J, the gap between germline ends came to 5 bases. The CDR3 loop spans 13 amino acids. Per germline, CDR1 SGHRS and CDR2 YFSETQ.

This chain links TRBV30 with TRBJ1-1; D call uncertain. Germline V gene data show CDR1 as GTSNPN and CDR2 as SVGIG (reference sequence). The CDR3 is 12 residues long. The ends were cut back, 2 bases at V and 5 bases at J, with 9 bases in the middle. DNA for the CDR3: TGTGCCTGGAGTCGGAAGGAGACTGAAGCTTTCTTT. It translates to CAWSRKETEAFF.

The chain recombines TRBV30 with TRBJ1-5; the D gene is possibly TRBD1 (5 bases). The CDR3 spans 18 residues. Germline V gene lookup returns CDR1 GTSNPN and CDR2 SVGIG (reference sequence). V was shortened by 3 bases and J by 0 bases, with 21 bases between the two germline ends. The DNA of the CDR3 is TGTGCCTGGAGCCCAAATGGAGGGGTCGCGTATAGCAATCAGCCCCAGCATTTT. It yields the protein CAWSPNGGVAYSNQPQHF.

V is TRBV23-1 and J is TRBJ1-5; no firm D call. TRBV23-1 is given ORF status, its function remaining uncertain. V lost 3 bases and J lost 1, with 4 bases in between. The CDR3 is 13 amino acids. For the CDR3, the DNA is TGCGCCAGCAGTCAGGACAGCAATCAGCCCCAGCATTTT. Translating it yields CASSQDSNQPQHF.